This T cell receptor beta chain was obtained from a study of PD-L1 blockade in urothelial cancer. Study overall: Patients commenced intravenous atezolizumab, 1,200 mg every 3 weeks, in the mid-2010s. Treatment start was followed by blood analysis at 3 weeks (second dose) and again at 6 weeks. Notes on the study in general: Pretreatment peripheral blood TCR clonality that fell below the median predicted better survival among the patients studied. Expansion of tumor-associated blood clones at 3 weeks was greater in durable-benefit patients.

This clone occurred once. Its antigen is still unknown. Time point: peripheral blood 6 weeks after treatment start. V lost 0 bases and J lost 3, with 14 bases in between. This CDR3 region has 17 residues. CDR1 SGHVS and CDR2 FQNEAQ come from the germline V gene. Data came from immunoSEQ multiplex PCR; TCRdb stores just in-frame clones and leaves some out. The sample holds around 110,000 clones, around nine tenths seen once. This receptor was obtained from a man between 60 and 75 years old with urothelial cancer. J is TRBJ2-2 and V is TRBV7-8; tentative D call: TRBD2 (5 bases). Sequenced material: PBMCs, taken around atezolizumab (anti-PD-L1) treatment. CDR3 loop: CASSLARGSVYTGELFF. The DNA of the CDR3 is TGTGCCAGCAGCTTAGCGCGTGGTAGCGTATACACCGGGGAGCTGTTTTTT.